A single sample gave rise to the 27 T cell receptor beta chains below, sequenced in a study of T cells after yellow fever vaccination. TCRdb reanalysed the 5' RACE reads using MiXCR and keeps one entry per CDR3 protein. The sample gives 250,000 to 400,000 distinct CDR3 sequences, 3.5% to 5% of which show up once; roughly a fifth is in the top ten. Specimen: PBMCs, collected 15 days after the yellow fever booster vaccination. The receptors come from a man between 18 and 35 years old who received the YFV17D yellow fever vaccine.

This clonotype appeared many times. The CDR3 region is CASSSPRDRALIGYEQYF. The CDR3 coding sequence is TGTGCCAGCAGTTCCCCCCGGGACAGGGCGTTAATTGGCTACGAGCAGTACTTC. The rearrangement joins TRBV12-3 or TRBV12-4 to TRBJ2-7, with 9 bases matching TRBD1. CDR3 length equals 18 residues. Unmatched junction bases numbered 16, after V lost 4 bases and J lost 3 bases.

This clonotype was seen ten or more times. This chain uses TRBV7-2 with TRBJ2-7; 8 bases are a match to TRBD2. V lost 6 bases to trimming and J lost 6 bases; unmatched junction nucleotides: 10. This CDR3 has 14 amino acids. Looked up from germline, CDR1 is SGHTA and CDR2 is FQGNSA. CDR3 loop: CASSTVGAGGEQYF. The DNA of the CDR3 is TGTGCCAGCAGTACCGTTGGTGCGGGGGGCGAGCAGTACTTC.

This clonotype was detected ten times or more. This chain joins TRBV5-1 and TRBJ2-1, with D perhaps TRBD2 (5 bases). CDR3 length: 15 amino acids. The germline V and J ends were trimmed by 4 bases and 8 bases, with 19 bases remaining between them. In germline, CDR1 is SGHRS, CDR2 YFSETQ. In DNA form, the CDR3 reads TGCGCCAGCAGCCAGCAGCGGTACCGGCAGTATGAGCAGTTCTTC. Amino acid sequence: CASSQQRYRQYEQFF.

This clonotype was counted at least ten times. The V gene is TRBV14, the J gene TRBJ2-1, with D perhaps TRBD2 (5 bases). V dropped 0 bases and J dropped 4 bases, with 13 bases sitting between them. The germline gives CDR1 SGHDN, CDR2 FVKESK. There are 16 residues in the CDR3. CDR3 protein: CASSQERRGLYNEQFF. The CDR3 DNA follows: TGTGCCAGCAGCCAAGAAAGACGGGGATTGTACAATGAGCAGTTCTTC.

This clonotype was counted at least ten times. The chain employs TRBV6-5 and TRBJ1-1, with unresolved D. Germline lookup yields CDR1 MNHEY and CDR2 SVGAGI. Trimming removed 6 bases from V and 2 bases from J, with 13 bases in between. There are 14 residues in the CDR3. Here the CDR3 reads CASRTAQTNTEAFF. Here the CDR3 DNA reads TGTGCCAGCAGAACCGCGCAGACAAACACTGAAGCTTTCTTT.

This clonotype was counted ten times or more. The J gene is TRBJ1-2, the V gene TRBV7-9, with D maybe TRBD1 (5 bases). CDR1 is SEHNR, CDR2 FQNEAQ, per germline (reference sequence). The CDR3 runs 13 residues. Trimming stripped 7 bases from V and 4 bases from J, with 13 bases between. DNA for the CDR3: TGTGCCAGCACGGCCGGGACGGGCTATGGCTACACCTTC. Translated: CASTAGTGYGYTF.

This clonotype was found many times. V and J are TRBV10-2 and TRBJ2-7; D ambiguous. Trimming took 4 bases from V and 0 from J, leaving 10 bases between them. CDR1 is WSHSY and CDR2 is SAAADI in the germline V gene. The CDR3 loop spans 14 amino acids. DNA of the CDR3: TGCGCCAGCAGTGCCTCCGGTAGCTCCTACGAGCAGTACTTC. Its protein product is CASSASGSSYEQYF.

This clonotype has ten or more counts. The V gene is TRBV20-1, the J gene TRBJ2-1; the match to TRBD2 covers 8 bases. Germline lookup yields CDR1 DFQATT and CDR2 SNEGSKA (reference sequence). The CDR3 is 13 amino acids. V was pared by 5 bases and J by 5 bases, with 5 bases of the junction left unmatched. CDR3 sequence reads: CSALTSGNNEQFF. The CDR3 coding sequence is TGCAGTGCTCTCACTAGCGGCAACAATGAGCAGTTCTTC.

At least ten counts were recorded for this clonotype. The chain uses TRBV5-1 and TRBJ2-3, with D perhaps TRBD1 (6 bases). Trimming took 6 bases from V and 6 from J, leaving 14 bases between them. CDR1 SGHRS and CDR2 YFSETQ come from the germline V gene. The CDR3 is 13 amino acids. CDR3 sequence (DNA): TGCGCCAGCACCCTGGACAGATCCGATACGCAGTATTTT. Translating gives CASTLDRSDTQYF.

The rearrangement uses TRBV20-1 and TRBJ1-2; D ambiguous. V lost 0 bases and J lost 3, with 5 bases in between. Germline V gives CDR1 DFQATT, CDR2 SNEGSKA (reference sequence). CDR3 length: 12 amino acids. For the CDR3, the DNA is TGCAGTGCTAGAGACCTAGACTATGGCTACACCTTC. It is translated as CSARDLDYGYTF.

J is TRBJ2-3 and V is TRBV20-1, with D perhaps given as TRBD1 or TRBD2 (5 bases each). The ends were cut back, 4 bases at V and 2 bases at J, with 19 bases in the middle. Per germline, CDR1 DFQATT and CDR2 SNEGSKA (reference sequence). The CDR3 sequence is 16 residues long. CDR3 region: CSAIGSGPGNTDTQYF. The CDR3 coding sequence is TGCAGTGCTATCGGTTCGGGGCCGGGAAACACAGATACGCAGTATTTT.

This clonotype was detected a few times. The rearrangement joins TRBV7-2 to TRBJ1-2; D might be TRBD1 (6 bases). CDR1 and CDR2 (germline): SGHTA, FQGNSA. This CDR3 region has 11 residues. V was cut by 5 bases and J by 11 bases, with 12 bases left in between. CDR3 bases: TGTGCCAGCAGCGTAGAGGGGGGATACACCTTC. Its protein is CASSVEGGYTF.

Many counts were recorded for this clonotype. The rearrangement links TRBV7-6 to TRBJ1-5; no reliable D call. The CDR3 has 17 amino acids. Germline CDR1 SGHVS, CDR2 FNYEAQ. The V end lost 2 bases, the J end lost 2 bases, and 16 bases lay between the germline ends. The CDR3 here is CASSLTADVRGNQPQHF. The CDR3 coding sequence is TGTGCCAGCAGCTTAACTGCGGATGTAAGGGGCAATCAGCCCCAGCATTTT.

This rearrangement joins TRBV7-2 to TRBJ1-5; the D gene is possibly TRBD1 (5 bases). The CDR3 sequence is 14 residues long. Germline V lookup: CDR1 SGHTA, CDR2 FQGNSA. The V end was cut by 6 bases, the J end by 4 bases, with 13 bases between. CDR3 sequence: CASRLDSANQPQHF. CDR3 DNA: TGTGCCAGCAGACTAGACAGCGCTAATCAGCCCCAGCATTTT. Based on the CDR3 plus reference TRBV7-2 and TRBJ1-5, the full variable domain is GAGVSQSPSNKVTEKGKDVELRCDPISGHTALYWYRQSLGQGLEFLIYFQGNSAPDKSGLPSDRFSAERTGGSVSTLTIQRTQQEDSAVYLCASRLDSANQPQHFGDGTRLSIL.

This clonotype was detected many times. V is TRBV7-2 and J is TRBJ1-2, with D unresolved. Trimming stripped 5 bases from V and 6 bases from J, with 19 bases between. In germline, CDR1 is SGHTA, CDR2 FQGNSA. The CDR3 extends over 15 amino acids. CDR3: CASSLEPESGDGYTF. In nucleotides, the CDR3 is TGTGCCAGCAGCCTCGAACCGGAGTCCGGGGATGGCTACACCTTC. The full variable domain, with the rest looked up from reference TRBV7-2 and TRBJ1-2, is GAGVSQSPSNKVTEKGKDVELRCDPISGHTALYWYRQSLGQGLEFLIYFQGNSAPDKSGLPSDRFSAERTGGSVSTLTIQRTQQEDSAVYLCASSLEPESGDGYTFGSGTRLTVV.

The chain couples TRBV28 to TRBJ2-5, with D perhaps TRBD1 (6 bases). Germline V CDR1 and CDR2: MDHEN, SYDVKM. CDR3 length: 15 amino acids. Trimming stripped 10 bases from V and 9 bases from J, with 27 bases between. CDR3 region: CAITGSGEGVEAQYF. CDR3 sequence (DNA): TGTGCCATAACGGGGTCAGGAGAGGGGGTCGAGGCCCAGTACTTC.

The chain employs TRBV12-3 or TRBV12-4 and TRBJ1-5, with D possibly TRBD1 on 6 matching bases. V was shortened by 5 bases and J by 6 bases, with 14 bases between the two germline ends. The length of the CDR3 is 14 residues. CDR3 coding DNA: TGTGCCAGCAGTCCGGGGCAGGGGATTCAGCCCCAGCATTTT. The encoded protein is CASSPGQGIQPQHF.

This clonotype was detected many times. This sequence joins TRBV7-9 and TRBJ2-1, with 7 bases that match TRBD1. The V segment lost 6 bases and the J segment 10 bases; nucleotides outside the gene matches: 6. There are 12 residues in the CDR3. Germline V CDR1 and CDR2: SEHNR, FQNEAQ (reference sequence). CDR3 amino acids: CASRGKDREQFF. CDR3 DNA sequence: TGTGCCAGCAGGGGTAAGGACAGGGAGCAGTTCTTC.

The chain uses TRBV5-4 and TRBJ2-1; 9 bases are shared with TRBD2. V was pared by 0 bases and J by 7 bases, with 8 bases of the junction left unmatched. The CDR3 loop spans 16 amino acids. Germline V CDR1 and CDR2: SGHNT, YYREEE (reference sequence). The CDR3 reads CASSLAGAGGLNEQFF. Here the CDR3 DNA reads TGTGCCAGCAGCTTGGCCGGCGCGGGGGGGCTGAATGAGCAGTTCTTC.

The chain uses TRBV28 and TRBJ1-4; D is possibly TRBD1 (6 bases). Trimming stripped 1 base from V and 11 bases from J, with 23 bases between. The CDR3 has 17 amino acids. CDR1 and CDR2 from the germline V gene are MDHEN and SYDVKM. CDR3 bases: TGTGCCAGCAGTTTATCATCCCCCGGGAGGGGGGTATTCAAACTGTTTTTT. It translates to CASSLSSPGRGVFKLFF. Full variable domain (missing parts from reference TRBV28 and TRBJ1-4): DVKVTQSSRYLVKRTGEKVFLECVQDMDHENMFWYRQDPGLGLRLIYFSYDVKMKEKGDIPEGYSVSREKKERFSLILESASTNQTSMYLCASSLSSPGRGVFKLFFGSGTQLSVL.

In its sample, this clonotype was seen many times. The V call is TRBV12-3 or TRBV12-4, the J call TRBJ1-1; D is possibly TRBD1 (6 bases). Trimming pared 7 bases from V and 0 bases from J, leaving 9 bases between. The CDR3 contains 13 residues. CDR3 in DNA: TGTGCCAGCAAGAGGACAGTGAACACTGAAGCTTTCTTT. Protein: CASKRTVNTEAFF.

This clonotype was counted at least ten times. This chain links TRBV6-2 or TRBV6-3 with TRBJ2-1; D is unresolved. This CDR3 region has 11 residues. Germline assignment: CDR1 MNHEY and CDR2 SVGEGT. The V end lost 8 bases, the J end lost 5 bases, and 7 bases lay between the germline ends. CDR3 sequence: CASAWDNEQFF. DNA of the CDR3: TGTGCCAGCGCCTGGGACAATGAGCAGTTCTTC.

The sample holds a few counts of this clonotype. This chain joins TRBV27 and TRBJ1-2; D gene uncertain. Trimming took off 6 bases at V and 3 bases at J, with 8 bases between the two ends. From germline, CDR1 is MNHEY and CDR2 SMNVEV (reference sequence). This CDR3 is 12 amino acids long. The CDR3 bases are TGTGCCAGCAGCGGTCGAGACTATGGCTACACCTTC. It is translated as CASSGRDYGYTF.

This clonotype was found many times. The chain carries TRBV7-9 and TRBJ2-3; 7 nucleotides line up with TRBD2. The CDR3 totals 17 residues. The V segment lost 5 bases and the J segment 2 bases; nucleotides outside the gene matches: 13. Looked up from germline, CDR1 is SEHNR and CDR2 is FQNEAQ (reference sequence). The CDR3 region has the DNA TGTGCCAGCAGCCCCCGATTTTCAGCGGGGACCACAGATACGCAGTATTTT. Amino acid sequence: CASSPRFSAGTTDTQYF.

V is TRBV5-1 and J is TRBJ1-4; no definite D call. The CDR3 loop spans 16 amino acids. V shed 2 bases and J shed 3 bases, with 14 bases lying between them. CDR1 and CDR2 (germline): SGHRS, YFSETQ. This chain's CDR3 is CASSFQATESNEKLFF. The CDR3 bases are TGCGCCAGCAGCTTCCAGGCTACAGAATCTAATGAAAAACTGTTTTTT.

The table lists this clonotype with many counts. V usage is TRBV5-1 and J usage is TRBJ2-7; the D gene could be TRBD1 or TRBD2 (5 bases each). The CDR3 length is 13 residues. The germline gives CDR1 SGHRS, CDR2 YFSETQ. V was clipped by 4 bases and J by 7 bases, with 15 bases between them. CDR3 protein: CASSPGTLPEQYF. The CDR3 DNA sequence: TGCGCCAGCAGCCCCGGGACCCTCCCAGAGCAGTACTTC. Using reference TRBV5-1 and TRBJ2-7 for the parts outside the CDR3, the full variable domain is KAGVTQTPRYLIKTRGQQVTLSCSPISGHRSVSWYQQTPGQGLQFLFEYFSETQRNKGNFPGRFSGRQFSNSRSEMNVSTLELGDSALYLCASSPGTLPEQYFGPGTRLTVT.

In this sample, this clonotype turned up a few times. The rearrangement links TRBV2 to TRBJ2-7; 7 bases align to TRBD1. V shed 6 bases, J shed 2 bases, and the junction held 10 bases outside the gene matches. The CDR3 covers 15 residues. CDR1 is SNHLY and CDR2 is FYNNEI in the germline V gene. In nucleotides, the CDR3 is TGTGCCAGCAGCGCAACAGGGGCGTACCCCTACGAGCAGTACGTC. Translation gives CASSATGAYPYEQYV.